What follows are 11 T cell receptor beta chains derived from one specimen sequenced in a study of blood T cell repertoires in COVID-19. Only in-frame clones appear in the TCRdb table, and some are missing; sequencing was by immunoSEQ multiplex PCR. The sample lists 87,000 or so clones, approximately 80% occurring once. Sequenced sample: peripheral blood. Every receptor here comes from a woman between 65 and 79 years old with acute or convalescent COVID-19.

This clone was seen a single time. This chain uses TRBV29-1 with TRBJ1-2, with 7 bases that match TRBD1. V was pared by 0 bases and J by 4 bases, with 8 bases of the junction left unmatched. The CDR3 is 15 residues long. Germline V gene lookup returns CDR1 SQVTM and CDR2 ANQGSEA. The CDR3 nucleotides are TGCAGCGTTGAAGATCAGGGGGGCAGGGGCTATGGCTACACCTTC. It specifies CSVEDQGGRGYGYTF.

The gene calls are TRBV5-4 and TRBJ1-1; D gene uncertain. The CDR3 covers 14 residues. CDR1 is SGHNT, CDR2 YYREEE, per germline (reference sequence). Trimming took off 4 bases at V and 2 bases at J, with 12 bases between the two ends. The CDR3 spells CASSGRAGNTEAFF. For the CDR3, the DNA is TGTGCCAGCAGCGGGAGAGCGGGAAACACTGAAGCTTTCTTT. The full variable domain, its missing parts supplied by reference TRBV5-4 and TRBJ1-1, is ETGVTQSPTHLIKTRGQQVTLRCSSQSGHNTVSWYQQALGQGPQFIFQYYREEENGRGNFPPRFSGLQFPNYSSELNVNALELDDSALYLCASSGRAGNTEAFFGQGTRLTVV.

CDR3 DNA sequence: TGTGCCAGCAGTACCTGGACAGCTAACACTGAAGCTTTCTTT. The encoded protein is CASSTWTANTEAFF. This chain uses TRBV6-5 with TRBJ1-1; D may be TRBD1 (6 bases). The germline V gene encodes CDR1 MNHEY and CDR2 SVGAGI. Trimming took off 5 bases at V and 2 bases at J, with 12 bases between the two ends. The CDR3 is 14 residues long.

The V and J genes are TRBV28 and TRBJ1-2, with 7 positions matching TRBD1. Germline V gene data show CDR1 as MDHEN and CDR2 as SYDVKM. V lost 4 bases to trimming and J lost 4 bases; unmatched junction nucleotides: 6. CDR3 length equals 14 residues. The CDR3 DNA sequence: TGTGCCAGCAGTTCGATACAGGGGTTCTATGGCTACACCTTC. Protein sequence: CASSSIQGFYGYTF.

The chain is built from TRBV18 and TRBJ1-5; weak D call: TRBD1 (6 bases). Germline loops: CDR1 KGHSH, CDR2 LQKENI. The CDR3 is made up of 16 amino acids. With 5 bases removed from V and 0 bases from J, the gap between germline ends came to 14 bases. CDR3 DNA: TGTGCCAGCTCAGATGACAGGTATTATAGCAATCAGCCCCAGCATTTT. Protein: CASSDDRYYSNQPQHF. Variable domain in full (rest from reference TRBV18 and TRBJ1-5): NAGVMQNPRHLVRRRGQEARLRCSPMKGHSHVYWYRQLPEEGLKFMVYLQKENIIDESGMPKERFSAEFPKEGPSILRIQQVVRGDSAAYFCASSDDRYYSNQPQHFGDGTRLSIL.

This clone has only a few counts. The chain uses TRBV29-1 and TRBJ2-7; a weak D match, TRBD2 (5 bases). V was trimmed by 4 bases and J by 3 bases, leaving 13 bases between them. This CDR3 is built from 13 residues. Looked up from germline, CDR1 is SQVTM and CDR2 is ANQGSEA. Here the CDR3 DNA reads TGCAGCGTTGCGATCGGGATGGGCTACGAGCAGTACTTC. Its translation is CSVAIGMGYEQYF.

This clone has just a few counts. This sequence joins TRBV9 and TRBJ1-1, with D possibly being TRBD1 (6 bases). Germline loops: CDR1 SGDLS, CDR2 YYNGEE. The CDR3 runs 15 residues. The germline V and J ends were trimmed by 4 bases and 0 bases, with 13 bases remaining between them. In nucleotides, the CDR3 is TGTGCCAGCAGCTCTCGCGAGGGGGTGAACACTGAAGCTTTCTTT. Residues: CASSSREGVNTEAFF. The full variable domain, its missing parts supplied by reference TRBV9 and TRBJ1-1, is DSGVTQTPKHLITATGQRVTLRCSPRSGDLSVYWYQQSLDQGLQFLIQYYNGEERAKGNILERFSAQQFPDLHSELNLSSLELGDSALYFCASSSREGVNTEAFFGQGTRLTVV.

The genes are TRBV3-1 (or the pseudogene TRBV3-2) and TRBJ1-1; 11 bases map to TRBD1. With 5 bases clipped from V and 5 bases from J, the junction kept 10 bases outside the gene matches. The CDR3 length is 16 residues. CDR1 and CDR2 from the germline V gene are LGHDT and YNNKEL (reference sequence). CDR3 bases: TGTGCCAGCAGCGATGGGACAGGGGGTATCGGGACTGAAGCTTTCTTT. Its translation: CASSDGTGGIGTEAFF.

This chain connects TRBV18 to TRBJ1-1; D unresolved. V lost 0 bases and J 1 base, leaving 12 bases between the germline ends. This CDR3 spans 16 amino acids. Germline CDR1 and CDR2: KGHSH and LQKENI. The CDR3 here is CASSPPNRGANTEAFF. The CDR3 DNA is TGTGCCAGCTCACCACCGAATAGAGGAGCGAACACTGAAGCTTTCTTT.

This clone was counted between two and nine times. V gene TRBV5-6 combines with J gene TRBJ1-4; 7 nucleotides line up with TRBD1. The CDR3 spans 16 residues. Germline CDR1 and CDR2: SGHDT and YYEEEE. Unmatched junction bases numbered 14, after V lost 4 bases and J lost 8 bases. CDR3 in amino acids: CASSPGGNRGIEKLFF. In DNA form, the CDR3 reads TGTGCCAGCAGCCCAGGGGGGAATAGGGGAATCGAAAAACTGTTTTTT.

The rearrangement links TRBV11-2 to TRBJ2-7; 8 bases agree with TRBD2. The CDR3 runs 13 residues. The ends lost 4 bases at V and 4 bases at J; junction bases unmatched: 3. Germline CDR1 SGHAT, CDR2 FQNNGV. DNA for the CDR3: TGTGCCAGCAGCTCGGGGGGGCGATACGAGCAGTACTTC. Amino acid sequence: CASSSGGRYEQYF.